This section outlines one T cell receptor (beta chain) sequence together with its context. Its antigen is not identified. The CDR3 is 13 amino acids. Germline-derived CDR1 and CDR2 are MDHEN and SYDVKM. V lost 10 bases and J lost 4, with 16 bases in between. Naivety among CD8 cells was defined by CD45RO negativity and positive CCR7 selection, thereby excluding terminally differentiated effector memory CD45RA+ cells. This specimen comes from a study of shared clonotypes between healthy human individuals. Whole-study findings and limits: Larger estimated richness was generally recorded for naive subsets relative to memory subsets. In four donors, approximately 5% of naive CD4 clonotypes appeared in common.

TCRdb keeps only in-frame clones here, not all; method: immunoSEQ multiplex PCR. The data show about 2,100,000 clones, 90% to 95% seen once. The genes are TRBV28 and TRBJ1-2, with a tentative D call TRBD1 (6 bases). This clonotype was sampled from a man younger than 35 in good health. Some clones in this sample may be carry-over from other donors' samples. Source material: naive CD8+ T cells from PBMCs. CDR3 region: CATSRQAVYGYTF. The CDR3 nucleotides are TGTGCCACCTCCAGACAGGCGGTCTATGGCTACACCTTC.